This T cell receptor beta chain was sequenced for a study of T cells in Graves' hyperthyroidism and ophthalmopathy. Fresh 10 ml peripheral blood yielded PBMCs. What was amplified from RNA transcripts were TCR beta CDR3 regions. The TCR CDR3 first-round RT-PCR relied on the HTBI primer set. TCRdb independently ran MiXCR on the multiplex PCR reads; one entry per CDR3 protein. The data contain over 700,000 distinct CDR3 sequences, roughly 37% of them singletons. The TCR comes from a man aged 18 to 30 with Graves' hyperthyroidism. Material for sequencing was blood.

CDR3 sequence (DNA): TGTGCCAGCAGTTACTCTAAGGACAGCGACGAGCAGTACTTC. Translation: CASSYSKDSDEQYF. This sequence joins TRBV6-5 and TRBJ2-7; tentatively, D is TRBD1 (6 bases). Trimming took 0 bases from V and 5 from J, leaving 11 bases between them. CDR1 is MNHEY, CDR2 SVGAGI, per germline. The CDR3 sequence is 14 residues long.